A selection of T cell receptor beta chains follows, all from one sample in a study of shared clonotypes between healthy human individuals. Sequencing used immunoSEQ multiplex PCR; TCRdb keeps in-frame clones, though not all of them. This table has 2 million to 2.5 million clones, 95% appearing once. The material sequenced was naive CD4+ T cells sorted from blood. The receptors stem from a young man in good health. CDR3s leave out the opening cysteine and the closing phenylalanine or tryptophan. The D gene is left open where the match is weak.

TRBJ1-4,TRBV19,.,ASSIAKGSANEKLF
TRBJ1-1,TRBV19,.,ASSQGPGRTEAF
TRBJ2-5,TRBV5-1,.,ASSFRQPQETQY
TRBJ1-3,TRBV7-9,.,ATRGRDLSGNTIY
TRBJ1-5,TRBV28,.,ASSNQQVVGGQPQH
TRBJ2-5,TRBV6-7,.,ASSYADGQETQY
TRBJ1-2,TRBV29-1,.,SVIGRYGYT
TRBJ1-2,TRBV30,TRBD1,AWTNPGTARVVDGYT
TRBJ2-4,TRBV5-1,.,ASSAPYQGAKNIQY
TRBJ2-3,TRBV18,.,ASSPDSLSTQY
TRBJ2-7,TRBV5-1,.,ASSQQGEQY
TRBJ2-3,TRBV6-1,TRBD1,ASSGPGGYPDTQY
TRBJ2-7,TRBV7-9,.,ASSLDRDIFYEQY
TRBJ1-1,TRBV7-9,TRBD1,ASSEGQGSAF
TRBJ1-1,TRBV5-4,.,ASSQDRNTEAF
TRBJ2-7,TRBV9,.,ASSVDAYRAEQY
TRBJ1-6,TRBV27,.,ASSFPQNNSPLH
TRBJ1-4,TRBV28,.,ASSFIYPGTLPADEKLF
TRBJ1-1,TRBV4-3,.,ASSQGRQNTEAF
TRBJ1-2,TRBV2,.,ASSRVYGYT
TRBJ1-6,TRBV18,.,ASSAVGTLNSPLH
TRBJ1-2,TRBV11-2,.,ASSLDSGAHYGYT
TRBJ2-5,TRBV5-6,.,ASSLIAESYQETQY
TRBJ2-2,TRBV11-2,TRBD1,ASSRRQGSTGELF
TRBJ2-7,TRBV29-1,.,SVSGLTYEQY
TRBJ2-7,TRBV5-1,TRBD2,ASSLRPRGTSETYEQY
TRBJ1-1,TRBV5-1,TRBD1,ASSFGQGLNTEAF
TRBJ2-5,TRBV7-6,.,ASSSTGSRETQY
TRBJ2-7,TRBV6-1,TRBD1,ASSERDSVFLEQY
TRBJ2-5,TRBV30,.,AWSGQLVQETQY
TRBJ2-5,TRBV29-1,TRBD2,SVDSGSGLETQY
TRBJ1-5,TRBV25-1,.,ASSPQGNQPQH
TRBJ1-1,TRBV28,.,ATQQQGLEAF
TRBJ2-3,TRBV28,.,ASSLAGGSGADTQY
TRBJ1-5,TRBV7-2,TRBD1,ASSLGDRANQPQH
TRBJ2-3,TRBV7-2,.,ASSLSDTQY
TRBJ1-2,TRBV7-2,.,ASSLGGGYGYT
TRBJ2-7,TRBV18,TRBD2,ASSALGGAREQY
TRBJ1-2,TRBV11-2,.,ASSFGRDNYGYT
TRBJ1-2,TRBV30,.,AWSEASGNGYT
TRBJ2-7,TRBV5-3,.,ARSPWGERSSSYEQY
TRBJ2-3,TRBV5-1,.,ASAPRPDTDTQY
TRBJ1-1,TRBV5-4,.,ASTTDRNTEAF
TRBJ2-1,TRBV7-9,.,ASSLLQWPYNEQF
TRBJ2-2,TRBV10-3,.,ATSGHTNTGELF